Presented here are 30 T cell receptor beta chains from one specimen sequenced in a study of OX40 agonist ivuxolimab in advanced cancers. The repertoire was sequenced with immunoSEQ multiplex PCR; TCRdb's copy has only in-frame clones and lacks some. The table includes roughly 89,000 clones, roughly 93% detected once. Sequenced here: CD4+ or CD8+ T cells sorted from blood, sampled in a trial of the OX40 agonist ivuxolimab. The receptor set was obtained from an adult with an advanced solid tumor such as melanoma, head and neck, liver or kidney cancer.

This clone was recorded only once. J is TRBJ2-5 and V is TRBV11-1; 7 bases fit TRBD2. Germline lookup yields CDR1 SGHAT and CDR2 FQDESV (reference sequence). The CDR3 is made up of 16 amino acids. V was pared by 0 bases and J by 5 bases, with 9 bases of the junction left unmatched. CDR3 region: CASSLAGAGARETQYF. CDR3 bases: TGTGCCAGCAGCTTAGCTGGGGCGGGAGCTCGGGAGACCCAGTACTTC.

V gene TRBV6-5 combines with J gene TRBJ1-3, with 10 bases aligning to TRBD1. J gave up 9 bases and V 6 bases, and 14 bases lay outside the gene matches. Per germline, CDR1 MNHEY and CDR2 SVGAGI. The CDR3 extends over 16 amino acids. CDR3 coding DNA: TGTGCCAGCAGCTACACCGGGACAGGGGCATTCGGCACCATATATTTT. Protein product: CASSYTGTGAFGTIYF.

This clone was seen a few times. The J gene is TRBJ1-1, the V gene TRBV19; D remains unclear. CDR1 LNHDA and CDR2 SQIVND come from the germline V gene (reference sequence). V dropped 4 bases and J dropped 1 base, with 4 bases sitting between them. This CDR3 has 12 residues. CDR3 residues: CASSKGNTEAFF. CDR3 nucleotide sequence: TGTGCCAGTAGTAAGGGGAACACTGAAGCTTTCTTT.

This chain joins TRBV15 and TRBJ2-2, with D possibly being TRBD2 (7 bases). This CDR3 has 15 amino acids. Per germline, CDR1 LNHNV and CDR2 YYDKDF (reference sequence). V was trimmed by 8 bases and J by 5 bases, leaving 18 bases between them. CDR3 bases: TGTGCCACCGGGTGGGGGGGAACAGGGACCGGGGAGCTGTTTTTT. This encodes CATGWGGTGTGELFF. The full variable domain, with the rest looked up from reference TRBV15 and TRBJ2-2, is DAMVIQNPRYQVTQFGKPVTLSCSQTLNHNVMYWYQQKSSQAPKLLFHYYDKDFNNEADTPDNFQSRRPNTSFCFLDIRSPGLGDTAMYLCATGWGGTGTGELFFGEGSRLTVL.

In nucleotides, the CDR3 is TGTGCCAGCAGGCCCGGGGGGAGAGAGACCCAGTACTTC. The encoded protein is CASRPGGRETQYF. The chain has TRBV6-1 and TRBJ2-5; 7 bases agree with TRBD2. CDR3 size: 13 residues. V gave up 6 bases and J gave up 4 bases; unmatched junction bases: 5. CDR1 is MNHNS, CDR2 SASEGT, per germline.

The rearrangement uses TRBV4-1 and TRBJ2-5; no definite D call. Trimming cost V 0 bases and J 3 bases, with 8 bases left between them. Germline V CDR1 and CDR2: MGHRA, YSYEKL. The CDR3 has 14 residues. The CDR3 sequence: CASSQDPRKETQYF. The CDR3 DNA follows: TGCGCCAGCAGCCAAGATCCCCGGAAAGAGACCCAGTACTTC.

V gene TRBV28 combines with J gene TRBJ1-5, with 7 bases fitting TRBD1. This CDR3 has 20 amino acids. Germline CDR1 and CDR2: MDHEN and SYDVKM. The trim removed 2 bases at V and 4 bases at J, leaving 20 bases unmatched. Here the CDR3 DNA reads TGTGCCAGCAGTTTAATACGAAGGGGGTGGGACAGAGCCCTAAATCAGCCCCAGCATTTT. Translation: CASSLIRRGWDRALNQPQHF. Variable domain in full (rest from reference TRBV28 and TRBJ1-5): DVKVTQSSRYLVKRTGEKVFLECVQDMDHENMFWYRQDPGLGLRLIYFSYDVKMKEKGDIPEGYSVSREKKERFSLILESASTNQTSMYLCASSLIRRGWDRALNQPQHFGDGTRLSIL.

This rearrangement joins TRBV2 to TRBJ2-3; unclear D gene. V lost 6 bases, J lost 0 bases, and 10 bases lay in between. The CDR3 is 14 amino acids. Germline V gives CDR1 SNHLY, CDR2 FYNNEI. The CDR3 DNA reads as TGTGCCAGCAGGAAGGAGAGGAGCACAGATACGCAGTATTTT. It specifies CASRKERSTDTQYF. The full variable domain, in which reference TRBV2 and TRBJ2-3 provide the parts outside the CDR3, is EPEVTQTPSHQVTQMGQEVILRCVPISNHLYFYWYRQILGQKVEFLVSFYNNEISEKSEIFDDQFSVERPDGSNFTLKIRSTKLEDSAMYFCASRKERSTDTQYFGPGTRLTVL.

The CDR3 DNA reads as TGCAGTGCTAGTCGATACAATGAGCAGTTCTTC. It is translated as CSASRYNEQFF. The V gene is TRBV20-1, the J gene TRBJ2-1; D remains unclear. Germline assignment: CDR1 DFQATT and CDR2 SNEGSKA (reference sequence). This CDR3 comprises 11 residues. The V and J ends lost 3 bases and 4 bases respectively, with 4 bases between them.

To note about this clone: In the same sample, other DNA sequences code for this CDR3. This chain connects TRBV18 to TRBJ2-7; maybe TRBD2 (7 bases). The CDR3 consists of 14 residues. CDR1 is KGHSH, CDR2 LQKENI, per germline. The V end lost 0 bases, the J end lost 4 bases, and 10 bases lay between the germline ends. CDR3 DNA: TGTGCCAGCTCACCACCGGGGGGGGCATACGAGCAGTACTTC. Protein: CASSPPGGAYEQYF.

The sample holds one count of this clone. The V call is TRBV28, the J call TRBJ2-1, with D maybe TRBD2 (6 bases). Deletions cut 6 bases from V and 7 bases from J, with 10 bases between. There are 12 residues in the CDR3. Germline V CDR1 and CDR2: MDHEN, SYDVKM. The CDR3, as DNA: TGTGCCAGCAGGGGGACTTTGAATGAGCAGTTCTTC. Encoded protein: CASRGTLNEQFF.

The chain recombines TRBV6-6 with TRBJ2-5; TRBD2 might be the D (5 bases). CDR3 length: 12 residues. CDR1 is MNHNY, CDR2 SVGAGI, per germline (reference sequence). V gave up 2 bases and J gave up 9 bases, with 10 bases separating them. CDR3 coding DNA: TGTGCCAGCAGTTACGGTCCCGGGGCCCAGTACTTC. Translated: CASSYGPGAQYF.

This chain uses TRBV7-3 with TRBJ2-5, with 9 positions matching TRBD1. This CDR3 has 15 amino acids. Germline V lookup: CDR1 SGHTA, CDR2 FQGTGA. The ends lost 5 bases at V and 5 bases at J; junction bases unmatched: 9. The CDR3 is CASSLAGTGSETQYF. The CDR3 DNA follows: TGTGCCAGCAGCCTCGCCGGGACAGGGTCGGAGACCCAGTACTTC. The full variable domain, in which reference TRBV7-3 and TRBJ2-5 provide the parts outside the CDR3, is GAGVSQTPSNKVTEKGKYVELRCDPISGHTALYWYRQSLGQGPEFLIYFQGTGAADDSGLPNDRFFAVRPEGSVSTLKIQRTERGDSAVYLCASSLAGTGSETQYFGPGTRLLVL.

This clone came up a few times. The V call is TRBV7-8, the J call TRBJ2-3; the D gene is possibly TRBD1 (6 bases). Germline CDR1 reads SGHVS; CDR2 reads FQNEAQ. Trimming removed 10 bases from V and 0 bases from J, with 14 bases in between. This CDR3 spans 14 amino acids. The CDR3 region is CATTQGPSTDTQYF. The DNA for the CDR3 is TGTGCCACTACACAGGGTCCTAGCACAGATACGCAGTATTTT.

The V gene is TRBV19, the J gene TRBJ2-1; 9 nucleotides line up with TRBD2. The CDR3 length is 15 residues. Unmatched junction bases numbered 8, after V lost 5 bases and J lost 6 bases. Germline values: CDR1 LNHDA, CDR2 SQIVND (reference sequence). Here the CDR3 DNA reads TGTGCCAGTAGTCTCGCGGGAGGGCGCATCAATGAGCAGTTCTTC. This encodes CASSLAGGRINEQFF. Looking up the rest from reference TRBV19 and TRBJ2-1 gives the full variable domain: DGGITQSPKYLFRKEGQNVTLSCEQNLNHDAMYWYRQDPGQGLRLIYYSQIVNDFQKGDIAEGYSVSREKKESFPLTVTSAQKNPTAFYLCASSLAGGRINEQFFGPGTRLTVL.

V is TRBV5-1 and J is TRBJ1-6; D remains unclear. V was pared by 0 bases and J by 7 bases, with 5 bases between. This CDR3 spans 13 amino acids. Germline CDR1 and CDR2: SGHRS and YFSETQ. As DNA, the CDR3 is TGCGCCAGCAGCTTGGATCCGAATTCACCCCTCCACTTT. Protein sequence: CASSLDPNSPLHF.

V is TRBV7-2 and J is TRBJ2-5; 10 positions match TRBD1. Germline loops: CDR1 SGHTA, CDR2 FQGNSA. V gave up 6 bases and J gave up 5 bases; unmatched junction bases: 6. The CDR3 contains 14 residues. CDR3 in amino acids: CASRLTGGTETQYF. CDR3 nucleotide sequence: TGTGCCAGCAGGTTGACAGGGGGCACCGAGACCCAGTACTTC. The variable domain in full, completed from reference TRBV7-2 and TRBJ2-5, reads GAGVSQSPSNKVTEKGKDVELRCDPISGHTALYWYRQSLGQGLEFLIYFQGNSAPDKSGLPSDRFSAERTGGSVSTLTIQRTQQEDSAVYLCASRLTGGTETQYFGPGTRLLVL.

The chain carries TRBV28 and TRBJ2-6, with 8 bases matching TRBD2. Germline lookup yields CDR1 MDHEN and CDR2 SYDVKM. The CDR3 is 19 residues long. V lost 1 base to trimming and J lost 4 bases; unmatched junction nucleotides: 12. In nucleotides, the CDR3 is TGTGCCAGCAGTTTATTCGGGATCGGGAGGGCCGTAGGGGCCAACGTCCTGACTTTC. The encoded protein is CASSLFGIGRAVGANVLTF.

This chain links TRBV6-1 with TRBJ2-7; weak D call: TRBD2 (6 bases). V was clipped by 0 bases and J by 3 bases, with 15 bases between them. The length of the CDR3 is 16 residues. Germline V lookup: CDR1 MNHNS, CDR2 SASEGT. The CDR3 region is CASSEASSASGYEQYF. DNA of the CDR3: TGTGCCAGCAGTGAAGCATCTAGCGCGTCAGGCTACGAGCAGTACTTC.

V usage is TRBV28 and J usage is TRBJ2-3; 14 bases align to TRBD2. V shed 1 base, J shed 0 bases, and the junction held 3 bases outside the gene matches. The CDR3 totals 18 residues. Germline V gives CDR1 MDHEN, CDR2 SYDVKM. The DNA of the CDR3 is TGTGCCAGCAGTTTATTGAGACTAGCGGGAGGGAGCACAGATACGCAGTATTTT. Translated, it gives CASSLLRLAGGSTDTQYF.

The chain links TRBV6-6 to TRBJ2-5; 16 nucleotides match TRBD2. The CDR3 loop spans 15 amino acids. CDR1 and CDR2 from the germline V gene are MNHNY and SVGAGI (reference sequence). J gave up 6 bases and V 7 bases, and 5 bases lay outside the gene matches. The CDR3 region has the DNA TGTGCCAGCAACCCGGGACTAGCGGGGGGGAAGACCCAGTACTTC. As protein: CASNPGLAGGKTQYF.

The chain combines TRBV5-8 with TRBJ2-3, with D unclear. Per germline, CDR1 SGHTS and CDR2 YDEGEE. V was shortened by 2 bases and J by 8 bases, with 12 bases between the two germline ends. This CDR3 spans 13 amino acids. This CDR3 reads CASSFRSYGTQYF. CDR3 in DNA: TGTGCCAGCAGCTTTAGATCTTACGGTACGCAGTATTTT. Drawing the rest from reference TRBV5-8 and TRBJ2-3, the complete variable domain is EAGVTQSPTHLIKTRGQQATLRCSPISGHTSVYWYQQALGLGLQFLLWYDEGEERNRGNFPPRFSGRQFPNYSSELNVNALELEDSALYLCASSFRSYGTQYFGPGTRLTVL.

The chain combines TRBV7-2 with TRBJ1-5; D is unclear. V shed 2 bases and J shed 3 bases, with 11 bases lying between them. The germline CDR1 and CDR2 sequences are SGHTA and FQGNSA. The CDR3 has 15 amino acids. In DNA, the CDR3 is TGTGCCAGCAGCTTAATATCAGGAGTCAATCAGCCCCAGCATTTT. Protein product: CASSLISGVNQPQHF.

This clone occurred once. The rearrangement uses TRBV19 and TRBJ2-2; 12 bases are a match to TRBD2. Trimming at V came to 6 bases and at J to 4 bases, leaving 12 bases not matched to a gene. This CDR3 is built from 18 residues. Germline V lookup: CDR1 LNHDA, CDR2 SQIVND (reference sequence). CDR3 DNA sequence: TGTGCCAGTAGAAACACCGGGACTAGCGGGCTAGTCACCGGGGAGCTGTTTTTT. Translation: CASRNTGTSGLVTGELFF.

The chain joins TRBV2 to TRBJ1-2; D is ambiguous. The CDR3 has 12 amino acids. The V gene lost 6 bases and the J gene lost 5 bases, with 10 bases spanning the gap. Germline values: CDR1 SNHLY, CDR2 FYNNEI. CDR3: CASRVAGYGYTF. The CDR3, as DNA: TGTGCCAGCAGAGTAGCGGGGTATGGCTACACCTTC.

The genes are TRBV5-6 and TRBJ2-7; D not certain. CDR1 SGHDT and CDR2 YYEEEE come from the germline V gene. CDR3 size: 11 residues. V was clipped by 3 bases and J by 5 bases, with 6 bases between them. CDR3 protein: CASSSTHEQYF. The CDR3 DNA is TGTGCCAGCAGCTCGACGCACGAGCAGTACTTC.

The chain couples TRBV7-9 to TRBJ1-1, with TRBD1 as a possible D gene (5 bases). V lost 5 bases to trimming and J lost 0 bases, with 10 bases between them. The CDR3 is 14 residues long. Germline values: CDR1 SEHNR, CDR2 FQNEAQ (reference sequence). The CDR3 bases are TGTGCCAGCAGCGGGACTGGATTGAACACTGAAGCTTTCTTT. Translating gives CASSGTGLNTEAFF.

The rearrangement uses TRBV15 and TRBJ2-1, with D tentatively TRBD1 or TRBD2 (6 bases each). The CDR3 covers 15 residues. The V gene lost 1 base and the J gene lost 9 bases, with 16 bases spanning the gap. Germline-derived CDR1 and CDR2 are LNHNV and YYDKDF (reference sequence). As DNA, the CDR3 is TGTGCCACCAGCAGAGGTGTGGGGGGCCTCGGTGAGCAGTTCTTC. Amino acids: CATSRGVGGLGEQFF. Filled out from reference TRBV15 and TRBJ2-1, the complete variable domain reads DAMVIQNPRYQVTQFGKPVTLSCSQTLNHNVMYWYQQKSSQAPKLLFHYYDKDFNNEADTPDNFQSRRPNTSFCFLDIRSPGLGDTAMYLCATSRGVGGLGEQFFGPGTRLTVL.

CDR3 sequence: CASSLGRGFDTIYF. In nucleotides, the CDR3 is TGTGCCAGCAGTTTAGGCAGGGGGTTTGACACCATATATTTT. The V and J genes are TRBV28 and TRBJ1-3; 7 bases align to TRBD1. The CDR3 is 14 amino acids. CDR1 is MDHEN and CDR2 is SYDVKM in the germline V gene. Trimming removed 2 bases from V and 8 bases from J; junction bases left unmatched: 6.

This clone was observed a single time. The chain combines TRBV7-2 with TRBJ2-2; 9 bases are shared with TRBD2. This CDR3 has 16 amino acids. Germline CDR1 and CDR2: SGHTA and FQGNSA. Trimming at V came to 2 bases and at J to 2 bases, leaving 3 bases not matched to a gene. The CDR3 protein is CASSLRLAGNTGELFF. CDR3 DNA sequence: TGTGCCAGCAGCTTAAGGCTAGCGGGAAACACCGGGGAGCTGTTTTTT.